This TCR beta chain emerged from a study of T cell responses to AZD1222 COVID-19 vaccine. This clone was counted once. The antigen is undetermined. Here immunoSEQ multiplex PCR was the method, and the copy in TCRdb shows in-frame clones only, minus some. Of 73,000 or so clones listed, approximately 88% are singletons. The CDR3 length is 12 residues. V was cut by 6 bases and J by 1 base, with 4 bases left in between. The germline CDR1 and CDR2 sequences are LNHDA and SQIVND (reference sequence). Notes on the study in general: Vaccine-associated CD4 TCRs spanned spike, dominant at 160-218 and 743-854. Regions left unmutated in variants are reportedly the target of nearly half of spike-specific TCRs. White British donors predominated, females outnumbered males, and clonal diversity was possibly underestimated. Repertoires in all cases were sampled only once the peak T cell response had passed.

V gene TRBV19 combines with J gene TRBJ1-5; D unresolved. The material was peripheral blood, obtained on day 0 of AZD1222 vaccination. The source of this sequence is an adult in good health. CDR3 nucleotide sequence: TGTGCCAGTAGACCCAGCAATCAGCCCCAGCATTTT. Encoded protein: CASRPSNQPQHF. Based on the CDR3 plus reference TRBV19 and TRBJ1-5, the full variable domain is DGGITQSPKYLFRKEGQNVTLSCEQNLNHDAMYWYRQDPGQGLRLIYYSQIVNDFQKGDIAEGYSVSREKKESFPLTVTSAQKNPTAFYLCASRPSNQPQHFGDGTRLSIL.